This TCR beta chain was recorded in a study of shared clonotypes between healthy human individuals. Study findings and constraints: Generally, naive subsets (rather than memory subsets) showed larger estimated richness. Non-shared clonotypes displayed generation probabilities falling below those of clonotypes present in all four donors.

Terminally differentiated effector memory CD45RA+ cells were excluded from the naive CD8 cells, which were CD45RO-negative and positively selected for CCR7. Caucasian adults living in Nashville, Tennessee, provided all samples. Sequenced by immunoSEQ multiplex PCR; TCRdb stores in-frame clones only, minus some. The data contain just over 2,000,000 clones, roughly 94% of them seen just once; the ten biggest clones take up about 1.1%. Points on this clone: Its antigen is as yet unknown.

Per germline, CDR1 MNHNS and CDR2 SASEGT. Trimming removed 7 bases at V and 2 bases at J, with 11 bases between. This CDR3 region has 13 residues. Sequencing was carried out using naive CD8+ T cells sorted from blood. The chain recombines TRBV6-1 with TRBJ1-1; D remains unclear. The source is a man aged 18 to 29 in good health. The CDR3 sequence: CASTADSNTEAFF. Written as DNA, the CDR3 is TGTGCCAGCACCGCCGACTCAAACACTGAAGCTTTCTTT.